This T cell receptor (beta chain) was found in a study of identical twins. Whole-study results and caveats: Cord blood beta clonotypes present at high abundance carried fewer insertions; no such pattern appeared in memory repertoires. The degree of excess twin sharing was weaker in beta out-of-frame sequences.

As regards this clonotype: The antigen is not known.

A universal primer site came from template switching; cDNA carried unique molecular identifiers. TCRdb passed the 5' RACE reads through MiXCR, listing each CDR3 protein once. The table has about 460,000 distinct CDR3 sequences, over 12% seen once; the top ten hold 0.52%. This same sample was also part of a study on yellow fever vaccine responses in identical twins.

Source material: CD4+ T cells sorted from blood. The clonotype originates from a woman between 18 and 30 years old in good health.

The CDR3 DNA is TGTGCCAGCAGTGAATGGGGGCCCGGGGCCAACGTCCTGACTTTC. Protein sequence: CASSEWGPGANVLTF. The chain has TRBV6-1 and TRBJ2-6, with a possible D match to TRBD1 (6 bases). The V gene's germline CDR1 is MNHNS and CDR2 SASEGT. The CDR3 runs 15 residues. Deletions cut 2 bases from V and 4 bases from J, with 9 bases between.